This T cell receptor beta chain was sequenced for a study of T cell changes during pregnancy in multiple sclerosis. Repertoires were generated with immunoSEQ multiplex PCR, while TCRdb's copy carries only in-frame clones and drops some. The sample holds some 41,000 clones, approximately 90% seen once. Germline CDR1 is SEHNR and CDR2 is FQNEAQ (reference sequence). The CDR3 extends over 15 amino acids. V lost 3 bases to trimming and J lost 3 bases, with 13 bases between them. This sequence was found in a female donor with multiple sclerosis, enrolled in a pregnancy study. The chain has TRBV7-9 and TRBJ2-3; TRBD2 might be the D (5 bases). This material consisted of CD4+ T cells from peripheral blood mononuclear cells, taken after pregnancy. CDR3 bases: TGTGCCAGCAGCTTCACCTCCCCGGGAACAGATACGCAGTATTTT. Protein product: CASSFTSPGTDTQYF.